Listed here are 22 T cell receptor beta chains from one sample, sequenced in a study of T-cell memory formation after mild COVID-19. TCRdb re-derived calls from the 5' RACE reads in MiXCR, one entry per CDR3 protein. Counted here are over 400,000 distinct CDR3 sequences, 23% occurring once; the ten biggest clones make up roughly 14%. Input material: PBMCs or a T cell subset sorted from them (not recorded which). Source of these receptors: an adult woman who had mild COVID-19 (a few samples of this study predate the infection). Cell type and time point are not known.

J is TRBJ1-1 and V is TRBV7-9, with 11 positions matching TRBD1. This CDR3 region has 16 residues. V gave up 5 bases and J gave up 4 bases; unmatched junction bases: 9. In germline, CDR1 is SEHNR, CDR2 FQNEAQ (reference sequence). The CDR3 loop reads CASSLLGTGGGTEAFF. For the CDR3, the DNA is TGTGCCAGCAGCCTACTTGGGACAGGGGGTGGCACTGAAGCTTTCTTT.

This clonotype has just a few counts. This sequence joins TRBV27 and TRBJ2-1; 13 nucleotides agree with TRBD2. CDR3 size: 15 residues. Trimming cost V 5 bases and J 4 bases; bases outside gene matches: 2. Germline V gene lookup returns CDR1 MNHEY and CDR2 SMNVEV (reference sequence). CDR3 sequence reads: CASSLTSGGYNEQFF. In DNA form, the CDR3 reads TGTGCCAGCAGTCTGACTAGCGGGGGGTACAATGAGCAGTTCTTC.

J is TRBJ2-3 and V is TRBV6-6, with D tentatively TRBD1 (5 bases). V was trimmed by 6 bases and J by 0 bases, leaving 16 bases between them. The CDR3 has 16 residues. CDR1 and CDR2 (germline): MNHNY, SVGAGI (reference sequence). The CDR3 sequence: CASSLNRRTSTDTQYF. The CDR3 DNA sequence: TGTGCCAGCAGCTTGAACAGGAGAACTAGCACAGATACGCAGTATTTT.

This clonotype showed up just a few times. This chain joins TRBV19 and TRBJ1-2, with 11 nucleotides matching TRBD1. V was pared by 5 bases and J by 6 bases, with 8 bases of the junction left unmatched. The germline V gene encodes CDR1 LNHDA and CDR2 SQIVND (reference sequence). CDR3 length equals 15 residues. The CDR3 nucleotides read TGTGCCAGTAGTGGAGGACAGGGGGCGAACCATGGCTACACCTTC. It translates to CASSGGQGANHGYTF.

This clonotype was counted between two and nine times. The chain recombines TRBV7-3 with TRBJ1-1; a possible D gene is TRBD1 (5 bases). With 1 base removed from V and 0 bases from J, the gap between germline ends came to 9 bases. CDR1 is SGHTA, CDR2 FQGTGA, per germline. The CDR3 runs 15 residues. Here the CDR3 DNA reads TGTGCCAGCAGCTTAAGTAGGACAATGAACACTGAAGCTTTCTTT. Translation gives CASSLSRTMNTEAFF.

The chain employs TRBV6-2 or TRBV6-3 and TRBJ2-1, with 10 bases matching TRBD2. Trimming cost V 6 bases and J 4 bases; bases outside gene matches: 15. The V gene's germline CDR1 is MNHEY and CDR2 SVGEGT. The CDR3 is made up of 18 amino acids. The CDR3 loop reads CASRSHSLSGRKYNEQFF. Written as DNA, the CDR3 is TGTGCCAGCAGGAGTCACTCCCTTAGCGGGAGGAAGTACAATGAGCAGTTCTTC.

The CDR3 spells CASSQKQGPWTEAFF. In DNA form, the CDR3 reads TGTGCCAGCAGCCAAAAACAGGGACCGTGGACTGAAGCTTTCTTT. V gene TRBV6-2 or TRBV6-3 combines with J gene TRBJ1-1; possibly TRBD1 for D (6 bases). Trimming removed 6 bases at V and 5 bases at J, with 19 bases between. Germline values: CDR1 MNHEY, CDR2 SVGEGT. CDR3 size: 15 residues.

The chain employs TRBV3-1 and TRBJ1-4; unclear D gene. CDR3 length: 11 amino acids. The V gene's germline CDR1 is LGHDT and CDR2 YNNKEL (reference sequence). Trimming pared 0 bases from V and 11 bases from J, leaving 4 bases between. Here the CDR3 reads CASSQDQKLFF. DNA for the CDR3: TGTGCCAGCAGCCAAGATCAGAAACTGTTTTTT.

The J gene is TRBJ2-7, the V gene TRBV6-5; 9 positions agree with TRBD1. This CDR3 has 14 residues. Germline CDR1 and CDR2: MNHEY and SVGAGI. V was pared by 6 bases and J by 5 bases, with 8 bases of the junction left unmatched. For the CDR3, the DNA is TGTGCCAGCAGCCTCCGGGACAGGGTGAACGAGCAGTACTTC. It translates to CASSLRDRVNEQYF.

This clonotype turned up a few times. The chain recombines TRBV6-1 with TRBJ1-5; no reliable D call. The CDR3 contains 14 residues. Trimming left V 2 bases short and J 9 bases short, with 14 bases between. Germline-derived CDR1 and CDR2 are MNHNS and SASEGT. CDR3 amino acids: CASSESSGWRPQHF. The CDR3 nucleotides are TGTGCCAGCAGTGAAAGTTCGGGGTGGCGGCCCCAGCATTTT.

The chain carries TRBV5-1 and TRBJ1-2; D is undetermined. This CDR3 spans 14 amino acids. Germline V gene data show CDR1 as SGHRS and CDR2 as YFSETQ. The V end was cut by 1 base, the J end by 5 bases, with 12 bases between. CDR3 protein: CASSLLGLQYGYTF. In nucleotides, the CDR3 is TGCGCCAGCAGCTTGCTCGGGCTACAATATGGCTACACCTTC. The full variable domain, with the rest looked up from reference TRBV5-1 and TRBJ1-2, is KAGVTQTPRYLIKTRGQQVTLSCSPISGHRSVSWYQQTPGQGLQFLFEYFSETQRNKGNFPGRFSGRQFSNSRSEMNVSTLELGDSALYLCASSLLGLQYGYTFGSGTRLTVV.

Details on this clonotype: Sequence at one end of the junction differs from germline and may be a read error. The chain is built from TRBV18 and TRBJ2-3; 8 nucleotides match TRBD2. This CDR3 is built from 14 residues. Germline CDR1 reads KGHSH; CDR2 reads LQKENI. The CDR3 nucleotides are TGTGCCAGCTCAGTGAGCGGGAGCATAGATACGCAGTATTTT. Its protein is CASSVSGSIDTQYF.

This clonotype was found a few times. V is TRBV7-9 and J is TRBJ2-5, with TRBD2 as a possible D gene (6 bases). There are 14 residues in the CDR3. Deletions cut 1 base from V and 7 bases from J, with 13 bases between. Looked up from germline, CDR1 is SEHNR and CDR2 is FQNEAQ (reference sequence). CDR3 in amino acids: CASSLGATAGTQYF. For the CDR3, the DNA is TGTGCCAGCAGCTTAGGGGCGACAGCGGGGACCCAGTACTTC. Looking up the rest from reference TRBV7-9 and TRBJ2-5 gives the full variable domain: DTGVSQNPRHKITKRGQNVTFRCDPISEHNRLYWYRQTLGQGPEFLTYFQNEAQLEKSRLLSDRFSAERPKGSFSTLEIQRTEQGDSAMYLCASSLGATAGTQYFGPGTRLLVL.

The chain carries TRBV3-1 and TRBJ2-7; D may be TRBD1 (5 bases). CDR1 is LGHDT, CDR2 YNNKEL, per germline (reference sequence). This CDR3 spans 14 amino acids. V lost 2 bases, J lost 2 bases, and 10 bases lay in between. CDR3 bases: TGTGCCAGCAGCCAATCCAAGGGGACCTACGAGCAGTACTTC. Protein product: CASSQSKGTYEQYF.

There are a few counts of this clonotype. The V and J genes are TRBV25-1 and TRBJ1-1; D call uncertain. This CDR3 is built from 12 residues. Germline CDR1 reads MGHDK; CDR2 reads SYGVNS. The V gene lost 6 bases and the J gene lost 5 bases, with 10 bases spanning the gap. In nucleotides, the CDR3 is TGTGCCAGCAGCATAGAAGGGACTGAAGCTTTCTTT. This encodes CASSIEGTEAFF.

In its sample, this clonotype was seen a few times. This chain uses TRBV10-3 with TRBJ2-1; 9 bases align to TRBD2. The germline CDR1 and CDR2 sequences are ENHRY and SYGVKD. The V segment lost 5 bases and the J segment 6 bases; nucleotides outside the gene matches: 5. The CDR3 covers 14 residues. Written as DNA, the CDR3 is TGTGCCATCAGTCCGGGACTAGCAGTCAATGAGCAGTTCTTC. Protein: CAISPGLAVNEQFF.

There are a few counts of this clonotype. As DNA, the CDR3 is TGCGCCAGCAGCGTAGGACTAGCGGGCTACGAGCAGTACTTC. Translation gives CASSVGLAGYEQYF. The chain combines TRBV5-1 with TRBJ2-7; 11 bases fit TRBD2. The CDR3 totals 14 residues. Germline V gene data show CDR1 as SGHRS and CDR2 as YFSETQ. The V segment lost 4 bases and the J segment 3 bases; nucleotides outside the gene matches: 3.

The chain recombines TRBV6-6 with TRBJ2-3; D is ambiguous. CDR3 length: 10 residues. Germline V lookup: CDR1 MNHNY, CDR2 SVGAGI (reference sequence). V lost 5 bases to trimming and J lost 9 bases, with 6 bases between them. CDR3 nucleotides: TGTGCCAGCAGTGACGGGACGCAGTATTTT. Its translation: CASSDGTQYF.

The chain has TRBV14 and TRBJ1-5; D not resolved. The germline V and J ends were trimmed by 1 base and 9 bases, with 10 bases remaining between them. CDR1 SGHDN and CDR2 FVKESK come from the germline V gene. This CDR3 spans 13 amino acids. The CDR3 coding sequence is TGTGCCAGCAGCCAAGGATTAGGACGGCCCCAGCATTTT. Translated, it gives CASSQGLGRPQHF.

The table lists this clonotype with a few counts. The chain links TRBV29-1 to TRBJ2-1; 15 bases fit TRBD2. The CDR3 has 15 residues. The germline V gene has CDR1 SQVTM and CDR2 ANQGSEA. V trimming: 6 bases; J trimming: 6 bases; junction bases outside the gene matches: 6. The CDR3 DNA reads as TGCAGCGTCGGGACTAGCGGGAGGAGGGGCAATGAGCAGTTCTTC. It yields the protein CSVGTSGRRGNEQFF.

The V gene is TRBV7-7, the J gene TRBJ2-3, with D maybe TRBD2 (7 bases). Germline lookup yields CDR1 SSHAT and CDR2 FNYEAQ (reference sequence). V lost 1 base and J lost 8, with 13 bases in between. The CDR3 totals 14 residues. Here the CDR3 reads CASSLGEGEGTQYF. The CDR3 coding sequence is TGTGCCAGCAGCTTAGGGGAGGGGGAAGGTACGCAGTATTTT.

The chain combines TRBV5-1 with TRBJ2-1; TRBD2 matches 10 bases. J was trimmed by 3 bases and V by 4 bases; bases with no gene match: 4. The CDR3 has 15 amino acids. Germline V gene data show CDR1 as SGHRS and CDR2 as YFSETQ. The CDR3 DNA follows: TGCGCCAGCAGCCCACTAGCGGGACTCTACAATGAGCAGTTCTTC. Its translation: CASSPLAGLYNEQFF.